Sequencing of this TCR beta chain was carried out in a study of cytomegalovirus exposure and HLA in healthy donors. The primer mix had 60 Vbeta and 13 Jbeta primers. Profiling relied on immunoSEQ multiplex PCR, and the TCRdb table lists in-frame clones only, not all of them. The sample shows some 200,000 clones, more than 75% of them seen only once. The CDR3 runs to 15 residues. CDR1 and CDR2 (germline): LGHNA, YSLEER. Trimming cost V 1 base and J 7 bases; bases outside gene matches: 10. This receptor was identified in a girl under three years old in good health and CMV-seronegative. Sequenced sample: PBMCs. The V call is TRBV4-3, the J call TRBJ2-7; 7 bases are shared with TRBD2. The CDR3: CASSQVGGGKLEQYF. DNA for the CDR3: TGCGCCAGCAGCCAAGTTGGCGGGGGAAAATTGGAGCAGTACTTC.